This T cell receptor (beta chain) was captured by sequencing in a study of PD-1 and CTLA-4 blockade in melanoma. Here immunoSEQ multiplex PCR was the method, and the copy in TCRdb shows in-frame clones only, minus some. The table includes roughly 21,000 clones, 88% detected once. There are a few counts of this clone. Looked up from germline, CDR1 is SGHDT and CDR2 is YYEEEE. The CDR3 is 12 amino acids. V was pared by 4 bases and J by 4 bases, with 9 bases between. The sequence was collected from a human donor with melanoma. The V gene is TRBV5-6, the J gene TRBJ2-7, with D perhaps matching TRBD1 or TRBD2 (5 bases each). This material consisted of CD8+ T cells from peripheral blood, taken before anti-PD-1 treatment. The CDR3 region is CASSEGPYEQYF. CDR3 coding DNA: TGTGCCAGCAGCGAGGGACCTTACGAGCAGTACTTC.